These 28 T cell receptor beta chains were sequenced from one sample in a study of T cell changes during pregnancy in multiple sclerosis. Only in-frame clones appear in the TCRdb table, and some are missing; sequencing was by immunoSEQ multiplex PCR. The sample shows over 25,000 clones, about 91% of them seen only once. Sample: CD8+ T cells from peripheral blood mononuclear cells, taken after pregnancy. These receptor sequences come from a female donor with multiple sclerosis, enrolled in a pregnancy study.

This clone has just one count. The chain recombines TRBV5-4 with TRBJ1-2; TRBD1 matches 7 bases. With V trimmed by 6 bases and J by 6 bases, 8 bases remained unmatched. Germline V gene sequence: CDR1 SGHNT, CDR2 YYREEE (reference sequence). CDR3 size: 13 residues. The CDR3 region has the DNA TGTGCCAGCACCCCCGACAGGGCTCATGGCTACACCTTC. This translates into CASTPDRAHGYTF.

This chain uses TRBV11-2 with TRBJ2-1, with 7 nucleotides matching TRBD2. The CDR3 runs 13 residues. Germline V lookup: CDR1 SGHAT, CDR2 FQNNGV. With 6 bases clipped from V and 1 base from J, the junction kept 0 bases outside the gene matches. The CDR3 DNA is TGTGCCAGCAGGCGGGAGTCCTACAATGAGCAGTTCTTC. Protein: CASRRESYNEQFF.

The chain employs TRBV29-1 and TRBJ2-1; 8 bases fit TRBD1. The CDR3 contains 14 residues. J was trimmed by 8 bases and V by 4 bases; bases with no gene match: 10. Germline lookup yields CDR1 SQVTM and CDR2 ANQGSEA. CDR3 DNA: TGCAGCGTTGTATCGGACAGGGTTTTAGATGAGCAGTTCTTC. This translates into CSVVSDRVLDEQFF.

As DNA, the CDR3 is TGTGCCAGCAGTTACGAGGAAGCCTATGGCTACACCTTC. Translating it yields CASSYEEAYGYTF. The chain couples TRBV6-5 to TRBJ1-2; no firm D call. V lost 2 bases and J lost 4, with 8 bases in between. The CDR3 is 13 amino acids. Germline assignment: CDR1 MNHEY and CDR2 SVGAGI.

This chain links TRBV19 with TRBJ1-1; 8 bases align to TRBD1. The J segment lost 1 base and the V segment lost 4 bases, leaving 8 bases of the junction unmatched. The CDR3 has 16 amino acids. Germline V gene data show CDR1 as LNHDA and CDR2 as SQIVND (reference sequence). This CDR3 is CASSNRMTGENTEAFF. For the CDR3, the DNA is TGTGCCAGTAGTAACCGTATGACAGGGGAGAACACTGAAGCTTTCTTT.

This clone was detected a few times. This chain uses TRBV4-2 with TRBJ1-1; D is possibly TRBD1 (5 bases). CDR1 is LGHNA, CDR2 YNFKEQ, per germline. The V end lost 1 base, the J end lost 1 base, and 13 bases lay between the germline ends. This CDR3 comprises 16 residues. CDR3 protein: CASSQAEGGGNTEAFF. In DNA form, the CDR3 reads TGTGCCAGCAGCCAAGCGGAAGGCGGGGGGAACACTGAAGCTTTCTTT.

The genes are TRBV27 and TRBJ2-5; 10 nucleotides align to TRBD2. V trimming: 2 bases; J trimming: 3 bases; junction bases outside the gene matches: 3. This CDR3 contains 15 residues. Germline assignment: CDR1 MNHEY and CDR2 SMNVEV (reference sequence). CDR3 region: CASSLAGLAKETQYF. CDR3 DNA sequence: TGTGCCAGCAGTTTAGCGGGACTAGCGAAAGAGACCCAGTACTTC.

The V and J genes are TRBV7-9 and TRBJ2-2; 11 nucleotides match TRBD2. The CDR3 runs 16 residues. In germline, CDR1 is SEHNR, CDR2 FQNEAQ (reference sequence). V was clipped by 3 bases and J by 6 bases; unmatched bases: 6. The CDR3 DNA reads TGTGCCAGCAGCTTGACTAGCGGGATAACGGCCGGGGAGCTGTTTTTT. This translates into CASSLTSGITAGELFF.

This chain links TRBV10-3 with TRBJ2-7; D not resolved. Trimming pared 3 bases from V and 6 bases from J, leaving 12 bases between. This CDR3 spans 13 amino acids. The V gene's germline CDR1 is ENHRY and CDR2 SYGVKD. DNA for the CDR3: TGTGCCATCAGTGAATCTTTCGGTACCGAGCAGTACTTC. Protein product: CAISESFGTEQYF.

This clone has just one count. The gene calls are TRBV27 and TRBJ2-3; D gene ambiguous. The CDR3 covers 15 residues. Trimming removed 5 bases at V and 0 bases at J, with 12 bases between. Germline-derived CDR1 and CDR2 are MNHEY and SMNVEV (reference sequence). CDR3: CASSPGDSSTDTQYF. CDR3 in DNA: TGTGCCAGCAGTCCCGGAGATTCTAGCACAGATACGCAGTATTTT.

Only one count was recorded for this clone. The J gene is TRBJ2-1, the V gene TRBV28, with a possible D match to TRBD2 (5 bases). CDR1 is MDHEN, CDR2 SYDVKM, per germline. CDR3 length: 13 amino acids. The germline V and J ends were trimmed by 2 bases and 5 bases, with 7 bases remaining between them. CDR3 coding DNA: TGTGCCAGCAGTTTAGGGCGGGACAATGAGCAGTTCTTC. This sequence encodes CASSLGRDNEQFF.

The chain couples TRBV7-9 to TRBJ2-7, with D possibly TRBD2 on 6 matching bases. The CDR3 covers 12 residues. Trimming removed 5 bases at V and 5 bases at J, with 10 bases between. CDR1 is SEHNR and CDR2 is FQNEAQ in the germline V gene (reference sequence). CDR3 in DNA: TGTGCCAGCAGCCCGCGCGGGAACGAGCAGTACTTC. It specifies CASSPRGNEQYF.

V gene TRBV5-1 combines with J gene TRBJ2-2, with a possible D match to TRBD1 (6 bases). The V gene's germline CDR1 is SGHRS and CDR2 YFSETQ. V lost 2 bases, J lost 1 base, and 12 bases lay in between. The CDR3 is made up of 16 amino acids. CDR3 protein: CASSFSGALNTGELFF. In DNA, the CDR3 is TGCGCCAGCAGCTTCTCAGGGGCCTTGAACACCGGGGAGCTGTTTTTT.

The chain joins TRBV29-1 to TRBJ2-1; 7 nucleotides line up with TRBD2. There are 14 residues in the CDR3. From germline, CDR1 is SQVTM and CDR2 ANQGSEA. V lost 3 bases and J lost 0; bases outside the gene matches: 2. CDR3 coding DNA: TGCAGCGTTGATGGCGGGAGCTCCTACAATGAGCAGTTCTTC. Translating it yields CSVDGGSSYNEQFF.

The rearrangement links TRBV5-4 to TRBJ2-1, with unresolved D. CDR3 size: 13 residues. CDR1 and CDR2 (germline): SGHNT, YYREEE (reference sequence). Trimming cost V 5 bases and J 0 bases, with 6 bases left between them. As DNA, the CDR3 is TGTGCCAGCAGTTCGAGCTCCTACAATGAGCAGTTCTTC. Its protein is CASSSSSYNEQFF.

This clone turned up a few times. CDR3 sequence reads: CASSDMAGDVNEQFF. Here the CDR3 DNA reads TGTGCCAGCAGTGACATGGCGGGAGATGTAAATGAGCAGTTCTTC. The rearrangement joins TRBV6-4 to TRBJ2-1, with 7 bases that match TRBD2. The CDR3 has 15 residues. V was clipped by 2 bases and J by 7 bases; unmatched bases: 8. Looked up from germline, CDR1 is MRHNA and CDR2 is SNTAGT.

This clone was recorded once. The chain is built from TRBV29-1 and TRBJ1-4; D unclear. The CDR3 spans 14 residues. CDR1 and CDR2 (germline): SQVTM, ANQGSEA. Trimming stripped 6 bases from V and 0 bases from J, with 11 bases between. CDR3 coding DNA: TGCAGCGTAGCCACCCATGCAACTAATGAAAAACTGTTTTTT. This translates into CSVATHATNEKLFF.

Notes on this clone: Other nucleotide sequences from this sample produce the same CDR3. The chain links TRBV13 to TRBJ2-1, with 10 bases matching TRBD1. CDR3 length: 16 residues. CDR1 is PRHDT, CDR2 FYEKMQ, per germline (reference sequence). After removal of 5 bases from V and 7 bases from J, the junction contained 11 bases not matched to a gene. The CDR3 region has the DNA TGTGCCAGCAGCAAAACCGGGACAGGGGATTTAAATGAGCAGTTCTTC. As protein: CASSKTGTGDLNEQFF.

The chain is built from TRBV13 and TRBJ2-7; the D gene is possibly TRBD1 (5 bases). Looked up from germline, CDR1 is PRHDT and CDR2 is FYEKMQ (reference sequence). The V end was cut by 5 bases, the J end by 2 bases, with 13 bases between. The CDR3 has 14 amino acids. This CDR3 reads CASSVGHITYEQYF. In DNA form, the CDR3 reads TGTGCCAGCAGCGTCGGACACATTACCTACGAGCAGTACTTC.

This clone was seen just once. The chain carries TRBV30 and TRBJ2-7, with 10 bases fitting TRBD2. Losses at the gene ends were 0 bases for V and 6 bases for J; bases not matched to a gene: 11. The length of the CDR3 is 16 residues. CDR1 is GTSNPN and CDR2 is SVGIG in the germline V gene (reference sequence). The CDR3 protein is CAWSVGSAGGPREQYF. CDR3 in DNA: TGTGCCTGGAGTGTAGGTTCAGCGGGAGGGCCCCGCGAGCAGTACTTC.

V is TRBV5-6 and J is TRBJ2-5, with 7 bases fitting TRBD1. The CDR3 is made up of 15 amino acids. With 3 bases clipped from V and 4 bases from J, the junction kept 9 bases outside the gene matches. In germline, CDR1 is SGHDT, CDR2 YYEEEE. CDR3 loop: CASSSTLQGRETQYF. The DNA for the CDR3 is TGTGCCAGCAGCTCAACTTTACAGGGGCGAGAGACCCAGTACTTC.

This clone has only one observation. The chain has TRBV27 and TRBJ1-1, with D possibly being TRBD1 (5 bases). Trimming took off 4 bases at V and 4 bases at J, with 13 bases between the two ends. CDR3 length equals 14 residues. Germline lookup yields CDR1 MNHEY and CDR2 SMNVEV (reference sequence). The CDR3 DNA follows: TGTGCCAGCAGTTCCCAGGGTAGGGTCACTGAAGCTTTCTTT. Translated, it gives CASSSQGRVTEAFF.

The chain couples TRBV4-2 to TRBJ1-2, with 11 bases lining up with TRBD1. The trim removed 2 bases at V and 8 bases at J, leaving 10 bases unmatched. The CDR3 totals 16 residues. Germline CDR1 and CDR2: LGHNA and YNFKEQ. The CDR3 nucleotides are TGTGCCAGCAGCCAACTACCGGGACAGGGGGTCGAGGGCTACACCTTC. Its protein product is CASSQLPGQGVEGYTF.

This chain uses TRBV18 with TRBJ2-3, with D tentatively TRBD2 (6 bases). Trimming took 3 bases from V and 0 from J, leaving 13 bases between them. There are 16 residues in the CDR3. Germline values: CDR1 KGHSH, CDR2 LQKENI. Here the CDR3 reads CASSPKERVSTDTQYF. The CDR3 DNA reads TGTGCCAGCTCACCCAAAGAGCGGGTTAGCACAGATACGCAGTATTTT.

This clone was counted a single time. The J gene is TRBJ2-1, the V gene TRBV19; 13 bases align to TRBD2. V lost 2 bases to trimming and J lost 9 bases; unmatched junction nucleotides: 10. CDR1 LNHDA and CDR2 SQIVND come from the germline V gene (reference sequence). CDR3 length: 17 amino acids. The CDR3 DNA is TGTGCCAGTAGTATAAATGGACTAGCGGGAGTATCGGTTGAGCAGTTCTTC. Its translation: CASSINGLAGVSVEQFF.

This chain links TRBV11-2 with TRBJ2-7; D uncertain. The germline CDR1 and CDR2 sequences are SGHAT and FQNNGV. V was trimmed by 1 base and J by 4 bases, leaving 5 bases between them. This CDR3 region has 12 residues. The CDR3, as DNA: TGTGCCAGCAGCTTAGGCGTGTACGAGCAGTACTTC. Its translation: CASSLGVYEQYF.

The chain joins TRBV11-2 to TRBJ1-1, with D possibly TRBD1 on 5 matching bases. The CDR3 is 12 amino acids. V was shortened by 6 bases and J by 7 bases, with 12 bases between the two germline ends. CDR1 is SGHAT, CDR2 FQNNGV, per germline. The CDR3 region is CASRDGGGEAFF. CDR3 DNA: TGTGCCAGCAGGGATGGGGGAGGTGAAGCTTTCTTT.

The gene calls are TRBV6-1 and TRBJ2-3, with 9 bases matching TRBD2. The germline gives CDR1 MNHNS, CDR2 SASEGT. Losses at the gene ends were 8 bases for V and 5 bases for J; bases not matched to a gene: 11. CDR3 size: 15 residues. This CDR3 is CASGGTSFDLDTQYF. CDR3 DNA sequence: TGTGCCAGCGGGGGGACTAGCTTTGACCTAGATACGCAGTATTTT.